These 7 T cell receptor beta chains were sequenced from one sample in a study of blood T cell repertoires in COVID-19. TCRdb's table, derived via immunoSEQ multiplex PCR, lists solely in-frame clones and lacks some. The table has about 250,000 clones, roughly 80% seen once. Material: peripheral blood. All receptors come from a person between 65 and 79 years old with COVID-19, enrolled during active disease.

About this clone itself: This sample includes further DNA sequences coding for the same CDR3. The CDR3, as DNA: TGTGCCAGCAGCTTTGGTCGGGGGAACACTGAAGCTTTCTTT. Its protein is CASSFGRGNTEAFF. This chain links TRBV7-2 with TRBJ1-1; no firm D call. Trimming pared 3 bases from V and 1 base from J, leaving 9 bases between. The CDR3 length is 14 residues. The V gene's germline CDR1 is SGHTA and CDR2 FQGNSA. The full variable domain, its missing parts supplied by reference TRBV7-2 and TRBJ1-1, is GAGVSQSPSNKVTEKGKDVELRCDPISGHTALYWYRQSLGQGLEFLIYFQGNSAPDKSGLPSDRFSAERTGGSVSTLTIQRTQQEDSAVYLCASSFGRGNTEAFFGQGTRLTVV.

This rearrangement joins TRBV6-2 or TRBV6-3 to TRBJ2-1; 8 bases match TRBD2. Germline V gene sequence: CDR1 MNHEY, CDR2 SVGEGT. The CDR3 contains 17 residues. Trimming cost V 3 bases and J 0 bases; bases outside gene matches: 7. CDR3 amino acids: CASSYTSGRSSYNEQFF. CDR3 nucleotides: TGTGCCAGCAGTTATACTAGCGGTAGGAGCTCCTACAATGAGCAGTTCTTC.

V is TRBV6-5 and J is TRBJ1-5; D call uncertain. V lost 6 bases and J lost 2, with 8 bases in between. This CDR3 region has 13 residues. Germline CDR1 MNHEY, CDR2 SVGAGI. The CDR3 DNA follows: TGTGCCAGCAGGCCACCGGGCAATCAGCCCCAGCATTTT. It codes for CASRPPGNQPQHF.

V is TRBV16 and J is TRBJ1-5; 10 bases agree with TRBD1. V gave up 4 bases and J gave up 6 bases; unmatched junction bases: 6. The germline CDR1 and CDR2 sequences are KGHSY and FQNENV. This CDR3 comprises 15 residues. The CDR3 DNA sequence: TGTGCCAGCAGCCGAGGACAGGGGGGAGGTCAGCCCCAGCATTTT. This translates into CASSRGQGGGQPQHF.

The chain combines TRBV4-1 with TRBJ1-1, with D perhaps TRBD1 (5 bases). V lost 2 bases and J lost 1, with 17 bases in between. Germline V gives CDR1 MGHRA, CDR2 YSYEKL. This CDR3 has 17 residues. The CDR3 sequence: CASSQSGGGFSNTEAFF. The DNA of the CDR3 is TGCGCCAGCAGCCAATCCGGGGGTGGGTTTTCGAACACTGAAGCTTTCTTT.

The chain has TRBV11-3 and TRBJ1-6; D might be TRBD1 (5 bases). V dropped 1 base and J dropped 6 bases, with 10 bases sitting between them. The CDR3 covers 15 residues. Germline loops: CDR1 SGHNT, CDR2 YENEEA. The CDR3 sequence is CASSLVGQGNSPLHF. DNA for the CDR3: TGTGCCAGCAGCTTAGTGGGGCAGGGTAATTCACCCCTCCACTTT.

This rearrangement joins TRBV10-3 to TRBJ2-6; 7 nucleotides match TRBD1. CDR3 length: 16 amino acids. Per germline, CDR1 ENHRY and CDR2 SYGVKD. The J segment lost 1 base and the V segment lost 3 bases, leaving 3 bases of the junction unmatched. For the CDR3, the DNA is TGTGCCATCAGTGAACCGACAGGGTCTGGGGCCAACGTCCTGACTTTC. Encoded protein: CAISEPTGSGANVLTF.